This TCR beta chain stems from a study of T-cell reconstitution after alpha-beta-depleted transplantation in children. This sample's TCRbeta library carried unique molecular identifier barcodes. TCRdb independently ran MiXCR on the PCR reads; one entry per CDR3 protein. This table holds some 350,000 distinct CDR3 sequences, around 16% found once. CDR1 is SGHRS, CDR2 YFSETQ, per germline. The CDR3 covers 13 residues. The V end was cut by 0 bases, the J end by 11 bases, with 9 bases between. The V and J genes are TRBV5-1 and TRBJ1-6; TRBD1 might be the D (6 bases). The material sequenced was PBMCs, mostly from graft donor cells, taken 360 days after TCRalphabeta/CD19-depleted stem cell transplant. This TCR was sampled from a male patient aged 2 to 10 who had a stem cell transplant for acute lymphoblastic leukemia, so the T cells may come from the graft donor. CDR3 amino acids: CASSLVAGAPLHF. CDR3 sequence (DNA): TGCGCCAGCAGCTTGGTGGCAGGGGCACCCCTCCACTTT.